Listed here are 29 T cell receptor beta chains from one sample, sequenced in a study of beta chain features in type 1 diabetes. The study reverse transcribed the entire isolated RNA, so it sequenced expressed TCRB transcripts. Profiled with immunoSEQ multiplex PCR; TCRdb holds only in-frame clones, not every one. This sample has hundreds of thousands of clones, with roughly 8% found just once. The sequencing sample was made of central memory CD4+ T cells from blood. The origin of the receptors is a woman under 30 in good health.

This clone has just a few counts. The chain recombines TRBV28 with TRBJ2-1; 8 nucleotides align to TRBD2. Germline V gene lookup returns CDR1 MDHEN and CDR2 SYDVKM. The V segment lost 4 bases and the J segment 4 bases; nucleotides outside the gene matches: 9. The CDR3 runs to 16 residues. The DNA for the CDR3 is TGTGCCAGCAGTTCGACCACTAGCGGCCGTTACAATGAGCAGTTCTTC. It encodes CASSSTTSGRYNEQFF.

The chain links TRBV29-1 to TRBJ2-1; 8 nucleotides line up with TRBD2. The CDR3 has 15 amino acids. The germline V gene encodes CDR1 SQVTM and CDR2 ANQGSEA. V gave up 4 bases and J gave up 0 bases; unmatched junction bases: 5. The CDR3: CSVVSGRGSYNEQFF. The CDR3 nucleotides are TGCAGCGTTGTGAGCGGGAGAGGCTCCTACAATGAGCAGTTCTTC.

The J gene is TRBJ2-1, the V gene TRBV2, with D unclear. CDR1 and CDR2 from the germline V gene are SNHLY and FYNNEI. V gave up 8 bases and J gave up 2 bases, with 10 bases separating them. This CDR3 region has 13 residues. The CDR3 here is CASSRLAYNEQFF. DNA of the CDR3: TGTGCCAGCTCTAGGCTAGCCTACAATGAGCAGTTCTTC.

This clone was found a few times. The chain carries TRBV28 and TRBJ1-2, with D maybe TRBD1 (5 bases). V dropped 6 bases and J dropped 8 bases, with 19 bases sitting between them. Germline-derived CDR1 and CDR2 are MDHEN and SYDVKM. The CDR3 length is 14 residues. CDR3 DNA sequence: TGTGCCAGCAGAGCCTCAATGGGGACGTCGGGCTACACCTTC. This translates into CASRASMGTSGYTF.

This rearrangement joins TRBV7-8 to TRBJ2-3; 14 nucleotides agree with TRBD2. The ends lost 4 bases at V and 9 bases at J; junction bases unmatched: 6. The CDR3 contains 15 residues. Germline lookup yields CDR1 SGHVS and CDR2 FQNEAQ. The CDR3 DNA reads TGTGCCAGCAGCTCAAGACTAGCGGGAGGGTTCACGCAGTATTTT. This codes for CASSSRLAGGFTQYF.

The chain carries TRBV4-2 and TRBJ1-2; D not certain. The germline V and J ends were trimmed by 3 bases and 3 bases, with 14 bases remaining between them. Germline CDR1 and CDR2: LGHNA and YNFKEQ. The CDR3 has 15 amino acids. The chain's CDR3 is CASSQTTASDYGYTF. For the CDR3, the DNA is TGTGCCAGCAGCCAGACGACTGCCTCTGACTATGGCTACACCTTC.

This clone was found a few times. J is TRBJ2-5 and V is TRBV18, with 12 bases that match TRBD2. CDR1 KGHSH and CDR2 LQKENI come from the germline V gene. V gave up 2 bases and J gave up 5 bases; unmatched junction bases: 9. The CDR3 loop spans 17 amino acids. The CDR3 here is CASSPTPSGRAGETQYF. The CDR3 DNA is TGTGCCAGCTCACCAACCCCTAGCGGGAGGGCCGGTGAGACCCAGTACTTC.

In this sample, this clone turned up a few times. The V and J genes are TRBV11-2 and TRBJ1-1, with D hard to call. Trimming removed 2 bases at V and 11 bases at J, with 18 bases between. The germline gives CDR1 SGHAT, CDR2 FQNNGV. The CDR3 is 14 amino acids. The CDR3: CASSLLGWGEAAFF. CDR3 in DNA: TGTGCCAGCAGCTTACTCGGTTGGGGTGAGGCGGCTTTCTTT.

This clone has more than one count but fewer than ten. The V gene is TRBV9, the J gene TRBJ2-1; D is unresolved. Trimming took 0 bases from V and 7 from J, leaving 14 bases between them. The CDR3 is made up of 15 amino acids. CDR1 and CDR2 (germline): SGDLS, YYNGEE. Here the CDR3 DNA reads TGTGCCAGCAGCGTAGAAGGGTCCTTTGTGAATGAGCAGTTCTTC. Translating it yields CASSVEGSFVNEQFF.

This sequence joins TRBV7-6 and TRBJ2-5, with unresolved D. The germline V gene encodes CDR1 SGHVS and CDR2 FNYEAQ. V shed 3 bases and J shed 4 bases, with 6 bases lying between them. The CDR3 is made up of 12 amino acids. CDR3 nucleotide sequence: TGTGCCAGCAGCTTGGGTGTAGAGACCCAGTACTTC. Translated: CASSLGVETQYF.

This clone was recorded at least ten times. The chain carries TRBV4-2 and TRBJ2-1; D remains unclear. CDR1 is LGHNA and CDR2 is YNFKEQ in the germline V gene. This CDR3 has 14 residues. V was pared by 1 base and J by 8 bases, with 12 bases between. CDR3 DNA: TGTGCCAGCAGCCAAGCGAGAGAGTCGCATGAGCAGTTCTTC. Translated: CASSQARESHEQFF.

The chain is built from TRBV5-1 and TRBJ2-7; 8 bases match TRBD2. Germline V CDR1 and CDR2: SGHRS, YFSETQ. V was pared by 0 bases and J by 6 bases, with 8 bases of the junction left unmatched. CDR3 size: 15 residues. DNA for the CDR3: TGCGCCAGCAGCTTGGTAGCGGGAAGTCCAGCCGAGCAGTACTTC. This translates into CASSLVAGSPAEQYF.

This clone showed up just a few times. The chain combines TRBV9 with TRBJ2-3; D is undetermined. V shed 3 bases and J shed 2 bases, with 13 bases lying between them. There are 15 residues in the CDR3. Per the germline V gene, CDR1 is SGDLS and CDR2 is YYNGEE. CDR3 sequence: CASSASLRYTDTQYF. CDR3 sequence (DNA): TGTGCCAGCAGCGCCAGCCTCCGGTACACAGATACGCAGTATTTT.

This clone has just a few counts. This CDR3 reads CASSPLGGRSDEQFF. The CDR3 bases are TGTGCCAGCAGCCCCCTTGGAGGGCGGTCGGATGAGCAGTTCTTC. The chain combines TRBV9 with TRBJ2-1, with TRBD2 as a possible D gene (6 bases). Per the germline V gene, CDR1 is SGDLS and CDR2 is YYNGEE. V was trimmed by 4 bases and J by 8 bases, leaving 19 bases between them. The CDR3 covers 15 residues.

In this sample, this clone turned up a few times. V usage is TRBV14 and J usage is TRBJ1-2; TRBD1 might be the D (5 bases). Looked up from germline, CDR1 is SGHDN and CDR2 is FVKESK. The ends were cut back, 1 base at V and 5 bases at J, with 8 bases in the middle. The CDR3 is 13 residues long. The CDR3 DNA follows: TGTGCCAGCAGCCAAGTTGGGGGTTATGGCTACACCTTC. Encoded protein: CASSQVGGYGYTF.

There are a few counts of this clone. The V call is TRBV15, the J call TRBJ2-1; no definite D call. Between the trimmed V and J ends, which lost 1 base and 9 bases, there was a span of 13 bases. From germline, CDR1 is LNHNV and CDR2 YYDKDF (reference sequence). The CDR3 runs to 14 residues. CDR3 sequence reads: CATSRGHSSTEQFF. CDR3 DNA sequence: TGTGCCACCAGCAGAGGTCACAGTTCCACTGAGCAGTTCTTC.

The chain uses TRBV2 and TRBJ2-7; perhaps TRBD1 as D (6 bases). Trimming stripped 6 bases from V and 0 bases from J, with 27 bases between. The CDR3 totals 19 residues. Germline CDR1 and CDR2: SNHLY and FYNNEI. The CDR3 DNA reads TGTGCCAGCAGCAAACCGGAAGGCTACCTGGACAGCACCTCCTACGAGCAGTACTTC. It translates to CASSKPEGYLDSTSYEQYF.

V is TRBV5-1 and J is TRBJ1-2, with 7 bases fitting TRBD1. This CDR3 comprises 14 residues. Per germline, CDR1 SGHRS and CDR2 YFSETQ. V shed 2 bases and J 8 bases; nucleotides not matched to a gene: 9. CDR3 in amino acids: CASSFAGGREGYTF. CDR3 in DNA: TGCGCCAGCAGCTTCGCAGGGGGAAGAGAGGGCTACACCTTC.

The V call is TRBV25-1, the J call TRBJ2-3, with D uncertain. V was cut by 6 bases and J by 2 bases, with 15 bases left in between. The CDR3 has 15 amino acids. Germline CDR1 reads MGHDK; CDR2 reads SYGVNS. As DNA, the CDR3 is TGTGCCAGCAGCTTAGCTTCCCGGGCCACAGATACGCAGTATTTT. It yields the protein CASSLASRATDTQYF.

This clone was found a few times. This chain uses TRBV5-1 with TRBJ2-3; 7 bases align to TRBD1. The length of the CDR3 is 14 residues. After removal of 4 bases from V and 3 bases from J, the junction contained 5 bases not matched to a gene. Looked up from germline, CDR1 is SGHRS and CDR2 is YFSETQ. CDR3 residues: CASSIGQETDTQYF. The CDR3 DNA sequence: TGCGCCAGCAGCATAGGACAGGAGACAGATACGCAGTATTTT.

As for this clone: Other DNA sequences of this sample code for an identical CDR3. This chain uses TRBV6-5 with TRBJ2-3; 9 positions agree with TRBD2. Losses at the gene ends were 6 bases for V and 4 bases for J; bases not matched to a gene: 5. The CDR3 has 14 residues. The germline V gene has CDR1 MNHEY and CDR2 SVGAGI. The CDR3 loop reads CASRSGLAADTQYF. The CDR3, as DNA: TGTGCCAGCAGGTCGGGACTAGCTGCAGATACGCAGTATTTT.

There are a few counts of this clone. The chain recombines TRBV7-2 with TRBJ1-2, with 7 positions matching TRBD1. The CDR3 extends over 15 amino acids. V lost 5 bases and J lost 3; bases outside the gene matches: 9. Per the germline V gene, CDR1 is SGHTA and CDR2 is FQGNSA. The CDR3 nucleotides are TGTGCCAGCAGCCCCGTAGGGGGCGCGGACTATGGCTACACCTTC. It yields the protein CASSPVGGADYGYTF. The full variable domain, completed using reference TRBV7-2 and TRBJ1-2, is GAGVSQSPSNKVTEKGKDVELRCDPISGHTALYWYRQSLGQGLEFLIYFQGNSAPDKSGLPSDRFSAERTGGSVSTLTIQRTQQEDSAVYLCASSPVGGADYGYTFGSGTRLTVV.

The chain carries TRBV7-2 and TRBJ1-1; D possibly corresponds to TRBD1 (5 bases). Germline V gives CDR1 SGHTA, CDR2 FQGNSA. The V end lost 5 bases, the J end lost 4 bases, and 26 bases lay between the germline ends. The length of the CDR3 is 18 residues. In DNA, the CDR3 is TGTGCCAGCAGCCTGCGGTCCGCAACAGGACGCCGGGGCACTGAAGCTTTCTTT. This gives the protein CASSLRSATGRRGTEAFF.

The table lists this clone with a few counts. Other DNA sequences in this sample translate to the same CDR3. CDR3 in amino acids: CASSLSTYEQYF. CDR3 DNA sequence: TGTGCCAGCAGCTTATCGACCTACGAGCAGTACTTC. The chain employs TRBV11-2 and TRBJ2-7, with D uncertain. Germline lookup yields CDR1 SGHAT and CDR2 FQNNGV. The V end was cut by 2 bases, the J end by 2 bases, with 4 bases between. This CDR3 is 12 amino acids long.

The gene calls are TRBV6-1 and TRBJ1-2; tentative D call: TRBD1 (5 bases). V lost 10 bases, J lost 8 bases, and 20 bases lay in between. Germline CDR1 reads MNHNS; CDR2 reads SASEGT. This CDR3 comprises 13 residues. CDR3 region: CATSKRAGRGYTF. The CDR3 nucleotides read TGTGCCACCTCTAAACGCGCAGGGAGAGGCTACACCTTC.

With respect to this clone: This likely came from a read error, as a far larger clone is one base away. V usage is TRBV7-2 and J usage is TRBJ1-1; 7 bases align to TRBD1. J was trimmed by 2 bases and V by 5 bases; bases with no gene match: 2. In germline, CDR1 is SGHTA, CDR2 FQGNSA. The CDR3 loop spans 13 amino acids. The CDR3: CASSRDSNTEAFF. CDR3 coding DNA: TGTGCCAGCAGCCGGGACAGCAACACTGAAGCTTTCTTT. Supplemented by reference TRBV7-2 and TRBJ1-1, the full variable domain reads GAGVSQSPSNKVTEKGKDVELRCDPISGHTALYWYRQSLGQGLEFLIYFQGNSAPDKSGLPSDRFSAERTGGSVSTLTIQRTQQEDSAVYLCASSRDSNTEAFFGQGTRLTVV.

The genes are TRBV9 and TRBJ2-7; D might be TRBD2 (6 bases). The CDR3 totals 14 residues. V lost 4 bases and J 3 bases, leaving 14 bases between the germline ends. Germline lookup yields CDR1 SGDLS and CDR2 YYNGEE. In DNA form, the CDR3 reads TGTGCCAGCAGCCCTTCGGGACTTCGCTACGAGCAGTACTTC. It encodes CASSPSGLRYEQYF.

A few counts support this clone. The CDR3 sequence: CASSRQSRGGGYTF. The CDR3 DNA reads as TGTGCCAGCAGCCGACAAAGTAGGGGCGGCGGCTACACCTTC. J is TRBJ1-2 and V is TRBV14, with D tentatively TRBD1 (5 bases). Germline V CDR1 and CDR2: SGHDN, FVKESK. CDR3 length: 14 amino acids. Trimming cost V 4 bases and J 8 bases, with 17 bases left between them.

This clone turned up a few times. CDR3 amino acids: CASSKEMASGSGTDTQYF. The CDR3 DNA sequence: TGTGCCAGCAGCAAAGAGATGGCTAGCGGGAGTGGCACAGATACGCAGTATTTT. The rearrangement links TRBV21-1 to TRBJ2-3; no DNA check was done on the table's D call, TRBD2. TRBV21-1 is assigned pseudogene status. The CDR3 consists of 18 residues.